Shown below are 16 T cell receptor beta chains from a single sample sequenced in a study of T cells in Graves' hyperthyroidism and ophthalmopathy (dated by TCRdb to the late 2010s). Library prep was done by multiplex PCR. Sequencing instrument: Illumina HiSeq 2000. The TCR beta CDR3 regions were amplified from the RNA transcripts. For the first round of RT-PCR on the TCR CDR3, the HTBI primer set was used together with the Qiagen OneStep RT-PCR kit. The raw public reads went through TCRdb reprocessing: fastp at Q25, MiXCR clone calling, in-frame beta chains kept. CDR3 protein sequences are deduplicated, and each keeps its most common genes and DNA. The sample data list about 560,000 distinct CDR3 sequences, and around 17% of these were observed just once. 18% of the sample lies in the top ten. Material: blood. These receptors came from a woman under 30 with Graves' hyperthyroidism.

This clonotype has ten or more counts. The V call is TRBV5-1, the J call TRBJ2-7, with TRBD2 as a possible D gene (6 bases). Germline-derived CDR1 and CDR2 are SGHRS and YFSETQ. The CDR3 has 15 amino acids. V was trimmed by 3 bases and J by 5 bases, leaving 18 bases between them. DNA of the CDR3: TGCGCCAGCAGCTCAGCAGGGACGGGGGTCCACGAGCAGTACTTC. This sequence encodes CASSSAGTGVHEQYF.

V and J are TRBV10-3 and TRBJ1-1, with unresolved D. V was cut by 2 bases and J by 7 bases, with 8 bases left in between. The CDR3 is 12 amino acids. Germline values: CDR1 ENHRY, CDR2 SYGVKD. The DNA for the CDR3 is TGTGCCATCAGTGAGCGTAGGGATGAAGCTTTCTTT. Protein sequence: CAISERRDEAFF.

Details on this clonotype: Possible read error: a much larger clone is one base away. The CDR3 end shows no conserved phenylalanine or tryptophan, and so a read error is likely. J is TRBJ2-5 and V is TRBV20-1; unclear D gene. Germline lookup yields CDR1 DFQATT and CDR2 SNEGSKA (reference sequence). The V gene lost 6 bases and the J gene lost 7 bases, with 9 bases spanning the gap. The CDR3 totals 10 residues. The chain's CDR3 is CSAREGTQYL. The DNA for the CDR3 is TGCAGTGCCCGCGAAGGGACCCAGTACCTC.

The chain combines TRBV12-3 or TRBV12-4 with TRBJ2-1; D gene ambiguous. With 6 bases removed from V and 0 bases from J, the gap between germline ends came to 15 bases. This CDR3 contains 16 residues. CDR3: CASSPITRSSYNEQFF. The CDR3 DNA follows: TGTGCCAGCAGCCCGATAACAAGGAGCTCCTACAATGAGCAGTTCTTC.

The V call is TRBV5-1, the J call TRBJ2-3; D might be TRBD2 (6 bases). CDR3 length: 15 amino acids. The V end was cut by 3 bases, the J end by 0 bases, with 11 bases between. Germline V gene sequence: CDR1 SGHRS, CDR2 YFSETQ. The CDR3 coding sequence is TGCGCCAGCAGCTCCGGGAGCCTAAGCACAGATACGCAGTATTTT. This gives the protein CASSSGSLSTDTQYF.

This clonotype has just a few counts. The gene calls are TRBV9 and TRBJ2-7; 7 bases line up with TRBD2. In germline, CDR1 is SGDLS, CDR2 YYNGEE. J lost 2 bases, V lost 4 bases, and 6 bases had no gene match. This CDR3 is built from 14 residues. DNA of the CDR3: TGTGCCAGCAGCCCGACCGGGACTACCTACGAGCAGTACTTC. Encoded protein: CASSPTGTTYEQYF. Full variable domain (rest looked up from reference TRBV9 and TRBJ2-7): DSGVTQTPKHLITATGQRVTLRCSPRSGDLSVYWYQQSLDQGLQFLIQYYNGEERAKGNILERFSAQQFPDLHSELNLSSLELGDSALYFCASSPTGTTYEQYFGPGTRLTVT.

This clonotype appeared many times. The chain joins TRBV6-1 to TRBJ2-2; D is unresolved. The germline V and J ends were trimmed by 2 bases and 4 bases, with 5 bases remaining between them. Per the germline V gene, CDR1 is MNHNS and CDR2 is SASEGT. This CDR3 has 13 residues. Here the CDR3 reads CASSEQSTGELFF. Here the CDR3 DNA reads TGTGCCAGCAGTGAACAATCCACCGGGGAGCTGTTTTTT.

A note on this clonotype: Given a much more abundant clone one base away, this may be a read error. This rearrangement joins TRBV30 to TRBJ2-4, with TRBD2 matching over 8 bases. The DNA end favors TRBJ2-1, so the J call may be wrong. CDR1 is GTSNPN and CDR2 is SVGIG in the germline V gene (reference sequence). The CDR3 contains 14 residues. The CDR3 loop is CAWSLGGRRNDQFF. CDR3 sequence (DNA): TGTGCCTGGAGTCTTGGCGGGAGGAGGAATGATCAGTTCTTC.

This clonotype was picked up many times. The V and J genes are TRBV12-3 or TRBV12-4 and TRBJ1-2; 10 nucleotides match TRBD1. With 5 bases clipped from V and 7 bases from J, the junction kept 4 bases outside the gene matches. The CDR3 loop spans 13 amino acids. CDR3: CASSDDRGLGYTF. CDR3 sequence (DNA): TGTGCCAGCAGTGATGACAGGGGGCTTGGCTACACCTTC.

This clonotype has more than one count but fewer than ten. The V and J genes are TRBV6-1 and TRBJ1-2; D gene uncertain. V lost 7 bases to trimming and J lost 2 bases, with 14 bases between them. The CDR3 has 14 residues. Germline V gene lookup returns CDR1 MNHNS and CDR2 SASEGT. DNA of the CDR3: TGTGCCAGCATCCCGGACGGAATAAACTATGGCTACACCTTC. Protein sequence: CASIPDGINYGYTF.

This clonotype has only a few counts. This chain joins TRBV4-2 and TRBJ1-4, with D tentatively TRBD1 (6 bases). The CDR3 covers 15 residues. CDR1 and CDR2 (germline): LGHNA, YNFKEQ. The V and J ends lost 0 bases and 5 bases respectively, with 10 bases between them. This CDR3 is CASSQDRDINEKLFF. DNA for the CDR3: TGTGCCAGCAGCCAAGACCGGGACATCAATGAAAAACTGTTTTTT.

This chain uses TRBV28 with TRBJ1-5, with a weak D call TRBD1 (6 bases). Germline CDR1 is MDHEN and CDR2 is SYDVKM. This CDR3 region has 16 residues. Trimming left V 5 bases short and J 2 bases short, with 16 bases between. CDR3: CASSDLRGGGNQPQHF. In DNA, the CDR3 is TGTGCCAGCAGTGACCTCAGGGGAGGGGGCAATCAGCCCCAGCATTTT.

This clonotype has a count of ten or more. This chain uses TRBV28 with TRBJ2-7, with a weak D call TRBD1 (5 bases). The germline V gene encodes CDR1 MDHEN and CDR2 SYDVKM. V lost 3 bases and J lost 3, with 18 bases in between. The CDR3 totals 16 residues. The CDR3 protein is CASSFPRAGSGYEQYF. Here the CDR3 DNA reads TGTGCCAGCAGTTTCCCTCGAGCAGGGTCTGGCTACGAGCAGTACTTC. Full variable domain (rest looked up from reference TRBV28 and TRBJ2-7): DVKVTQSSRYLVKRTGEKVFLECVQDMDHENMFWYRQDPGLGLRLIYFSYDVKMKEKGDIPEGYSVSREKKERFSLILESASTNQTSMYLCASSFPRAGSGYEQYFGPGTRLTVT.

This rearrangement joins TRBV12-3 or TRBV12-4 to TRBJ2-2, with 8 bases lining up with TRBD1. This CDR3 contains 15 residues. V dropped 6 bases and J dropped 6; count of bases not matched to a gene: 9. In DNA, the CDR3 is TGTGCCAGCAGCCCGGGGACAGGTCAAGCCGGGGAGCTGTTTTTT. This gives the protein CASSPGTGQAGELFF.

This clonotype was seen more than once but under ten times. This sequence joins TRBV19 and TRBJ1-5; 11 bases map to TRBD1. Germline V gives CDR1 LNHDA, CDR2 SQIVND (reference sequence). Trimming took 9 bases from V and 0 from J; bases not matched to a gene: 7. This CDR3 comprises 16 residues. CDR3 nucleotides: TGTGCCAGCCATCCGGGACAGGGGGTTAGCAATCAGCCCCAGCATTTT. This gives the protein CASHPGQGVSNQPQHF.

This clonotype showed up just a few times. The CDR3: CSARDPVGYEQYF. DNA for the CDR3: TGCAGTGCTAGGGACCCCGTGGGTTACGAGCAGTACTTC. The rearrangement uses TRBV20-1 and TRBJ2-7; no definite D call. CDR1 is DFQATT and CDR2 is SNEGSKA in the germline V gene (reference sequence). The CDR3 spans 13 residues. Trimming left V 3 bases short and J 4 bases short, with 13 bases between.